Listed below are T cell receptor beta chains from one sample, sequenced in a study of identical twins. TCRdb re-analysed the 5' RACE reads in MiXCR, keeping a single row per CDR3 protein. In the table there are under 800,000 distinct CDR3 sequences, 21% of which are singletons. These data were also reused for a study on T cells expressing NK-cell markers.

Sequencing used PBMCs. These receptors were collected from a young woman in good health. Each CDR3 is given with its conserved first and last residue. Fields, in order: J gene, clone size, V gene, D gene, CDR3 DNA, CDR3 protein. The D gene is left open where the match is weak. A clone size is listed for some rows: how often the clone was seen (once, few, many), or a class if it is expanded.

J gene: TRBJ2-4
clone size: few
V gene: TRBV20-1
D gene: -
CDR3 DNA: TGCAGTGCTAGTCGGGACGCTCAAAACATTCAGTACTTC
CDR3 protein: CSASRDAQNIQYF

J gene: TRBJ1-4
clone size: few
V gene: TRBV20-1
D gene: -
CDR3 DNA: TGCAGTGCTTCCCGGGGAAGGAGTGAAAAACTGTTTTTT
CDR3 protein: CSASRGRSEKLFF

J gene: TRBJ1-1
clone size: -
V gene: TRBV3-1
D gene: -
CDR3 DNA: TGTGCCAGCAGCCAGTCGAGGAAGATGACTGAAGCTTTCTTT
CDR3 protein: CASSQSRKMTEAFF

J gene: TRBJ1-2
clone size: once
V gene: TRBV7-9
D gene: -
CDR3 DNA: TGTGCCAGCAGCGACCGACAGGTTATGTACCATGGCTACACCTTC
CDR3 protein: CASSDRQVMYHGYTF

J gene: TRBJ2-5
clone size: -
V gene: TRBV7-2
D gene: -
CDR3 DNA: TGTGCCAGCAGCTTAGTCCCAGGGGCGGGAGAGACCCAGTACTTC
CDR3 protein: CASSLVPGAGETQYF

J gene: TRBJ2-3
clone size: -
V gene: TRBV29-1
D gene: TRBD1
CDR3 DNA: TGCAGCGCACCCAGGGGGCGCTCGGCAGATACGCAGTATTTT
CDR3 protein: CSAPRGRSADTQYF

J gene: TRBJ1-6
clone size: -
V gene: TRBV10-3
D gene: TRBD1
CDR3 DNA: TGTGCCAGCGTACGGGACAGGGATAATTCACCCCTCCACTTT
CDR3 protein: CASVRDRDNSPLHF

J gene: TRBJ2-2
clone size: few
V gene: TRBV5-1
D gene: -
CDR3 DNA: TGCGCCAGCAGCTTCGACCTCGGGGAGCTGTTTTTT
CDR3 protein: CASSFDLGELFF

J gene: TRBJ2-7
clone size: few
V gene: TRBV7-6
D gene: -
CDR3 DNA: TGTGCCAGCAGCTTACCGGTCAGGGGTGGCGAGCAGTACTTC
CDR3 protein: CASSLPVRGGEQYF

J gene: TRBJ1-5
clone size: -
V gene: TRBV12-3/TRBV12-4
D gene: -
CDR3 DNA: TGTGCCAGCACCAGCTGGGGTGAGGTGGAGCCCCAGCATTTT
CDR3 protein: CASTSWGEVEPQHF

J gene: TRBJ1-2
clone size: -
V gene: TRBV20-1
D gene: TRBD1
CDR3 DNA: TGCAGTGCTGAACCTCCGACAGGGGGGAACTATGGCTACACCTTC
CDR3 protein: CSAEPPTGGNYGYTF

J gene: TRBJ2-2
clone size: -
V gene: TRBV4-3
D gene: -
CDR3 DNA: TGCGCCAGCAGGACCAGGCCCAACACCGGGGAGCTGTTTTTT
CDR3 protein: CASRTRPNTGELFF

J gene: TRBJ2-7
clone size: few
V gene: TRBV5-1
D gene: TRBD2
CDR3 DNA: TGCGCCAGCAGCTTGGTAGCGGGGTCCGCCTACGAGCAGTACTTC
CDR3 protein: CASSLVAGSAYEQYF

J gene: TRBJ1-1
clone size: few
V gene: TRBV15
D gene: -
CDR3 DNA: TGTGCCACCGATATGCGTCAGGGAGTCGGAACTGAAGCTTTCTTT
CDR3 protein: CATDMRQGVGTEAFF

J gene: TRBJ2-1
clone size: -
V gene: TRBV6-2/TRBV6-3
D gene: -
CDR3 DNA: TGTGCCAGCAGTCGAGAAAATGAGCAGTTCTTC
CDR3 protein: CASSRENEQFF

J gene: TRBJ2-1
clone size: -
V gene: TRBV9
D gene: -
CDR3 DNA: TGTGCCAGCAGCCCAATGACTAGCTACAATGAGCAGTTCTTC
CDR3 protein: CASSPMTSYNEQFF

J gene: TRBJ2-7
clone size: few
V gene: TRBV7-9
D gene: TRBD2
CDR3 DNA: TGTGCCAGCACCGGGACTAGTTCCTACGAGCAGTACTTC
CDR3 protein: CASTGTSSYEQYF